This paragraph covers one T cell receptor (beta chain) sequence. Repertoires were generated with immunoSEQ multiplex PCR, while TCRdb's copy carries only in-frame clones and drops some. The profile shows about 97,000 clones, around 82% of them singletons. This record belongs to a study of Ad26.COV2.S vaccination and SARS-CoV-2 variants. The germline gives CDR1 LNHNV, CDR2 YYDKDF (reference sequence). The V end was cut by 8 bases, the J end by 0 bases, with 13 bases between. CDR3 length: 15 amino acids. The gene calls are TRBV15 and TRBJ2-2; a weak D match, TRBD2 (6 bases). The receptor was isolated from a human donor who had recovered from COVID-19. The material sequenced was peripheral blood, taken after recovery from COVID-19. The CDR3 bases are TGTGCCACCGTGGGGGAGGCCGCGAACACCGGGGAGCTGTTTTTT. Its translation is CATVGEAANTGELFF.